This section outlines one TCR beta chain sequence together with its context. Its antigen is still unknown. This sample was included in a study of OX40 agonist ivuxolimab in advanced cancers. Study at large: Each dose-escalation patient presented with hepatocellular carcinoma, melanoma, renal cell or head and neck cancer.

Sequencing was performed with immunoSEQ multiplex PCR; in TCRdb, only in-frame clones are kept and a portion is missing. The data hold about 100,000 clones, with approximately 90% observed a single time. Overall study findings and caveats: Certain nonresponders additionally had low normalized T-cell clonal expansion. Partial responders at 0.1-3.0 mg/kg had among the lowest clonal expansion.

This clonotype was obtained from an adult with an advanced solid tumor such as melanoma, head and neck, liver or kidney cancer. The specimen was CD4+ or CD8+ T cells sorted from blood, collected in a trial of the OX40 agonist ivuxolimab.

CDR3 DNA: TGTGCCAGCAGCAAAGGGGGATCGGGGCTCCAAGAGACCCAGTACTTC. Its translation is CASSKGGSGLQETQYF. The V and J genes are TRBV21-1 and TRBJ2-5. TRBV21-1 is a recognized pseudogene. The CDR3 is 16 amino acids.